These 15 T cell receptor beta chains were sequenced from one sample in a study of control samples from healthy donors and cancer patients. The repertoire was sequenced with immunoSEQ multiplex PCR; TCRdb's copy has only in-frame clones and lacks some. This sample has about 160,000 clones, with around 96% found just once. Sequenced sample: blood. The source of these receptors is a woman aged 30 to 39 in good health.

CDR3 amino acids: CASSLAGVRGEKLFF. The DNA for the CDR3 is TGCGCCAGCAGCTTGGCCGGGGTGAGGGGTGAAAAACTGTTTTTT. The V call is TRBV5-1, the J call TRBJ1-4; possibly TRBD1 for D (5 bases). From germline, CDR1 is SGHRS and CDR2 YFSETQ. With 0 bases removed from V and 7 bases from J, the gap between germline ends came to 13 bases. CDR3 length equals 15 residues.

The V call is TRBV7-3, the J call TRBJ2-1; 11 nucleotides match TRBD2. Unmatched junction bases numbered 7, after V lost 2 bases and J lost 4 bases. Germline CDR1 and CDR2: SGHTA and FQGTGA. The CDR3 is 17 residues long. The CDR3 reads CASSLRTSGSLYNEQFF. DNA of the CDR3: TGTGCCAGCAGCTTACGTACTAGCGGGAGTCTGTACAATGAGCAGTTCTTC.

The J gene is TRBJ1-1, the V gene TRBV5-1; no clear D gene. V was clipped by 4 bases and J by 4 bases, with 11 bases between them. Looked up from germline, CDR1 is SGHRS and CDR2 is YFSETQ. CDR3 length equals 13 residues. The CDR3 DNA follows: TGCGCCAGCAGCCCCGACACGGGCACTGAAGCTTTCTTT. It codes for CASSPDTGTEAFF.

CDR3 amino acids: CASSLDRDSYEQYF. DNA of the CDR3: TGTGCCAGCAGCTTGGACAGGGACTCCTACGAGCAGTACTTC. The V and J genes are TRBV5-6 and TRBJ2-7; the D gene is possibly TRBD1 (6 bases). Germline CDR1 and CDR2: SGHDT and YYEEEE. The CDR3 runs 14 residues. V dropped 0 bases and J dropped 0 bases, with 7 bases sitting between them.

The chain has TRBV3-1 (or the pseudogene TRBV3-2) and TRBJ2-7; D uncertain. Trimming pared 0 bases from V and 0 bases from J, leaving 12 bases between. The CDR3 runs 16 residues. The germline V gene has CDR1 LGHDT and CDR2 YNNKEL (reference sequence). This chain's CDR3 is CASSQEVQASSYEQYF. For the CDR3, the DNA is TGTGCCAGCAGCCAAGAAGTCCAGGCCAGCTCCTACGAGCAGTACTTC.

The rearrangement links TRBV2 to TRBJ2-1; 15 nucleotides align to TRBD2. CDR1 is SNHLY and CDR2 is FYNNEI in the germline V gene. V lost 6 bases to trimming and J lost 0 bases; unmatched junction nucleotides: 9. The CDR3 runs 19 residues. DNA of the CDR3: TGTGCCAGCAGATCAGGGACTAGCGGGGGGCGGAGCTCCTACAATGAGCAGTTCTTC. Amino acid sequence: CASRSGTSGGRSSYNEQFF.

The chain joins TRBV28 to TRBJ2-5; 9 bases are a match to TRBD1. J gave up 1 base and V 6 bases, and 12 bases lay outside the gene matches. Germline CDR1 and CDR2: MDHEN and SYDVKM. The CDR3 contains 17 residues. The CDR3 bases are TGTGCCAGCAGGGGGACAGGGATAACCTTAGGCCAAGAGACCCAGTACTTC. Its translation: CASRGTGITLGQETQYF.

The V and J genes are TRBV3-1 (or the pseudogene TRBV3-2) and TRBJ1-2; D uncertain. The CDR3 is made up of 14 amino acids. V was cut by 0 bases and J by 4 bases, with 9 bases left in between. The V gene's germline CDR1 is LGHDT and CDR2 YNNKEL (reference sequence). CDR3 DNA sequence: TGTGCCAGCAGCCAAGATCTCGAGGGCTATGGCTACACCTTC. Translating it yields CASSQDLEGYGYTF.

V gene TRBV4-1 combines with J gene TRBJ1-6, with TRBD1 as a possible D gene (6 bases). V lost 1 base and J lost 2, with 12 bases in between. CDR3 length: 17 amino acids. Germline values: CDR1 MGHRA, CDR2 YSYEKL. CDR3 region: CASSQGLTGAYNSPLHF. In DNA form, the CDR3 reads TGCGCCAGCAGCCAAGGGTTGACAGGCGCCTATAATTCACCCCTCCACTTT.

The chain employs TRBV10-1 and TRBJ1-6; D is unresolved. The germline V and J ends were trimmed by 11 bases and 10 bases, with 15 bases remaining between them. This CDR3 is 12 amino acids long. The germline V gene has CDR1 WNHNN and CDR2 SYGVQD (reference sequence). The CDR3 here is CAPRQRQSPLHF. The CDR3 DNA reads TGCGCCCCACGACAAAGGCAATCACCCCTCCACTTT.

V is TRBV28 and J is TRBJ1-2, with D possibly being TRBD1 (5 bases). Germline-derived CDR1 and CDR2 are MDHEN and SYDVKM. V was pared by 2 bases and J by 0 bases, with 10 bases between. The CDR3 spans 15 residues. The CDR3 is CASSLGGEPNYGYTF. CDR3 bases: TGTGCCAGCAGTTTAGGGGGGGAACCTAACTATGGCTACACCTTC.

The chain carries TRBV28 and TRBJ2-1, with 10 bases that match TRBD1. The CDR3 runs 15 residues. Trimming at V came to 6 bases and at J to 4 bases, leaving 6 bases not matched to a gene. The germline V gene has CDR1 MDHEN and CDR2 SYDVKM. The DNA of the CDR3 is TGTGCCAGCAGACCAACGGGACAGGGGTACAATGAGCAGTTCTTC. It translates to CASRPTGQGYNEQFF.

The chain employs TRBV7-9 and TRBJ1-3; no firm D call. With 5 bases removed from V and 0 bases from J, the gap between germline ends came to 14 bases. From germline, CDR1 is SEHNR and CDR2 FQNEAQ (reference sequence). The CDR3 spans 16 residues. DNA for the CDR3: TGTGCCAGCAGCACCTCCTCCTGGAACTCTGGAAACACCATATATTTT. As protein: CASSTSSWNSGNTIYF.

This chain joins TRBV6-1 and TRBJ2-7; 7 bases are shared with TRBD2. CDR3 length equals 14 residues. Looked up from germline, CDR1 is MNHNS and CDR2 is SASEGT. After removal of 1 base from V and 1 base from J, the junction contained 1 base not matched to a gene. The CDR3 protein is CASSEGGGSYEQYF. The CDR3 nucleotides read TGTGCCAGCAGTGAAGGGGGGGGTTCCTACGAGCAGTACTTC.

The genes are TRBV27 and TRBJ2-7; D is possibly TRBD2 (5 bases). Germline lookup yields CDR1 MNHEY and CDR2 SMNVEV (reference sequence). This CDR3 is 15 amino acids long. V was cut by 3 bases and J by 2 bases, with 14 bases left in between. The CDR3 coding sequence is TGTGCCAGCAGTTTCTCTATGAGCGGCCCCTACGAGCAGTACTTC. Amino acids: CASSFSMSGPYEQYF.